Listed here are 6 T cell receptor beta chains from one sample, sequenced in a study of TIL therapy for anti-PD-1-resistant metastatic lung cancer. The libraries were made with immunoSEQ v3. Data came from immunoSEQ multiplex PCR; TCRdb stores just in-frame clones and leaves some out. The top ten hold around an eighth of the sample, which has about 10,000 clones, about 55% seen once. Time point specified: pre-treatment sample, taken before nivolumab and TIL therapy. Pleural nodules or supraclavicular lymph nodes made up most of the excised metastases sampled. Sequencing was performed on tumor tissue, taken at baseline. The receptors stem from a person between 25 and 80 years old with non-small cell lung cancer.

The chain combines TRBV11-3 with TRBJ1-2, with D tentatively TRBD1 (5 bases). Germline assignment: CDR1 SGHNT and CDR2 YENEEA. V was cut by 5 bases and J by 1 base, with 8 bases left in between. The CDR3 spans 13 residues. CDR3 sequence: CASSTDSNYGYTF. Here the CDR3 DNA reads TGTGCCAGCAGCACTGACAGTAACTATGGCTACACCTTC.

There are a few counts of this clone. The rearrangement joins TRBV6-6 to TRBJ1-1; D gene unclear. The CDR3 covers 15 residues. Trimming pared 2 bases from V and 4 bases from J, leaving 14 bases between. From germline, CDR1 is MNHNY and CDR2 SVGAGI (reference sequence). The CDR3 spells CASSYPKAWGTEAFF. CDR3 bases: TGTGCCAGCAGTTACCCGAAGGCCTGGGGCACTGAAGCTTTCTTT.

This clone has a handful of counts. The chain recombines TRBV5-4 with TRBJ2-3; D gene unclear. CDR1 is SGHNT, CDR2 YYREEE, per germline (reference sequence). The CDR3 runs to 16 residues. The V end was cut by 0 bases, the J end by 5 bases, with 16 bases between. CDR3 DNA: TGTGCCAGCAGCTTGGCGGTTTCGAATCCTAGAGATACGCAGTATTTT. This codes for CASSLAVSNPRDTQYF.

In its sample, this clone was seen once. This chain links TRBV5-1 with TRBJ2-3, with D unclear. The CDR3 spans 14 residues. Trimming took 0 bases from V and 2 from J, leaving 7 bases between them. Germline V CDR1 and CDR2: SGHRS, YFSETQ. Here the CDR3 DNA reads TGCGCCAGCAGCTTGGGACAATCCACAGATACGCAGTATTTT. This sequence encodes CASSLGQSTDTQYF.

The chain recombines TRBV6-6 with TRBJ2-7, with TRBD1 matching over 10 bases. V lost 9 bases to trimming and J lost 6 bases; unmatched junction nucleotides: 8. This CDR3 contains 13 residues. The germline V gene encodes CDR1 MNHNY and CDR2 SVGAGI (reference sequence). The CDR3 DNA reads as TGTGCCAGTACCGGGACAGGGGACCGCGAGCAGTACTTC. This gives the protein CASTGTGDREQYF.

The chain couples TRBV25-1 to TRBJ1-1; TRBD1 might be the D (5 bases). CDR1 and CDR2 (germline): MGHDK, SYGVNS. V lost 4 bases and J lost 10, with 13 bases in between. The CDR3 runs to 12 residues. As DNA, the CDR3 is TGTGCCAGCAGTGGATCCAGTGGGGCAGCTTTCTTT. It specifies CASSGSSGAAFF.